This T cell receptor beta chain was recorded in a study of OX40 agonist ivuxolimab in advanced cancers. Study-wide context: At doses from 0.01 to 10 mg/kg, patients were given intravenous ivuxolimab every 2 weeks.

About this clone itself: Its antigen is unidentified.

Study-level points and caveats: Both blood CD4+ and CD8+ T cells showed clonal growth by week 6 at 0.1 to 3.0 mg/kg.

Produced via immunoSEQ multiplex PCR; TCRdb's table is partial and in-frame only. In the table there are 72,000 or so clones, approximately 86% of which are singletons. On cycle 4 day 1 and cycle 7 day 1, as well as at baseline, blood was sampled. Sequenced here: CD4+ or CD8+ T cells sorted from blood, sampled in a trial of the OX40 agonist ivuxolimab. The TCR sequence derives from an adult with an advanced solid tumor such as melanoma, head and neck, liver or kidney cancer.

CDR3 nucleotide sequence: TGTGCCAGCAGCTTAAGGGACAGGAGCTACGAGCAGTACTTC. This translates into CASSLRDRSYEQYF. This sequence joins TRBV11-1 and TRBJ2-7, with 8 bases matching TRBD1. V gave up 2 bases and J gave up 3 bases; unmatched junction bases: 3. This CDR3 region has 14 residues. In germline, CDR1 is SGHAT, CDR2 FQDESV (reference sequence).